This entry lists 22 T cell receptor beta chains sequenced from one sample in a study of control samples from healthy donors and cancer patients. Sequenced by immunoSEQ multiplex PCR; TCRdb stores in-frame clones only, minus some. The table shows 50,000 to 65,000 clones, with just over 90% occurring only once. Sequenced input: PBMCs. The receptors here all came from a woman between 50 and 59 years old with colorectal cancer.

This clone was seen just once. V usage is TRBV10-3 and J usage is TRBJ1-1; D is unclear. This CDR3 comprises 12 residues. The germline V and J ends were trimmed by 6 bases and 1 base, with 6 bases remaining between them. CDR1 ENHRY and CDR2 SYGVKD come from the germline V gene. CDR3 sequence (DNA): TGTGCCATCAGGATGAGGAACACTGAAGCTTTCTTT. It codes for CAIRMRNTEAFF.

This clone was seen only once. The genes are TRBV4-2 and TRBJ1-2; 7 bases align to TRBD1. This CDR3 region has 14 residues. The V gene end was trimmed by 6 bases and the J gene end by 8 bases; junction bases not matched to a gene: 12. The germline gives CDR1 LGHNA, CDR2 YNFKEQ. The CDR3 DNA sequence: TGTGCCAGCAGTCCGACAGGGAGGATGGCGGGCTACACCTTC. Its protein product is CASSPTGRMAGYTF.

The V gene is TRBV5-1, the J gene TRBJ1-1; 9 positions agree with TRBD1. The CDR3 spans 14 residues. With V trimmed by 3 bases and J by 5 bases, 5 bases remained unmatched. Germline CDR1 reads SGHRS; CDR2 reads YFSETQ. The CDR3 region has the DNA TGCGCCAGCAGCTCTGACAGGGGGGTTACTGAAGCTTTCTTT. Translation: CASSSDRGVTEAFF.

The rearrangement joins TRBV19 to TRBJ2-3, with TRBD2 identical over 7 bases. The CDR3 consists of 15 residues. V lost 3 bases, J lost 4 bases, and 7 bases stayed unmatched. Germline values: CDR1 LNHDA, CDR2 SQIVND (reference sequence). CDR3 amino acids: CASSIEAGPPDTQYF. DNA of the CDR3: TGTGCCAGTAGTATCGAAGCGGGGCCCCCAGATACGCAGTATTTT.

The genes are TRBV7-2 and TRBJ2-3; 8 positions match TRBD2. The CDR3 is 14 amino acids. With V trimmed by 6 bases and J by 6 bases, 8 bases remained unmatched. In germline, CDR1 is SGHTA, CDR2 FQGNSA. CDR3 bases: TGTGCCAGCAGGCGCAACGGGGGGGCTGATACGCAGTATTTT. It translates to CASRRNGGADTQYF.

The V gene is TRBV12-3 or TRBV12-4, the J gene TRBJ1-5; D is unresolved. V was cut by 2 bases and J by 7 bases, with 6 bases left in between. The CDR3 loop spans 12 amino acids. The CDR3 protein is CASSLSPQPQHF. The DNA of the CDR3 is TGTGCCAGCAGTTTATCCCCCCAGCCCCAGCATTTT.

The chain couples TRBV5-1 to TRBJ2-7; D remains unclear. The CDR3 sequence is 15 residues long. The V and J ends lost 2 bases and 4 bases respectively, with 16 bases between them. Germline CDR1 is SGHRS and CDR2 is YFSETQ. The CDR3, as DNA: TGCGCCAGCAGCTTAACGGACGGGTCCTCTTACGAGCAGTACTTC. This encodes CASSLTDGSSYEQYF.

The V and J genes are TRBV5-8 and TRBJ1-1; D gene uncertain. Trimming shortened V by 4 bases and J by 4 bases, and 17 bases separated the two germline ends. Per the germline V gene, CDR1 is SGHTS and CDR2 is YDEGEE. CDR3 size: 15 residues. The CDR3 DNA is TGTGCCAGCAGCCCGTCGGGCCTCTGGGGCACTGAAGCTTTCTTT. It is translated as CASSPSGLWGTEAFF.

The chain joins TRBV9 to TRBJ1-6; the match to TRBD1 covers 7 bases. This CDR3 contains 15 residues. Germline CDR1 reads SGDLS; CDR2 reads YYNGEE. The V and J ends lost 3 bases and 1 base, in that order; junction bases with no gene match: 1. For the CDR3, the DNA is TGTGCCAGCAGCGCGACAGGGTCCTATAATTCACCCCTCCACTTT. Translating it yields CASSATGSYNSPLHF. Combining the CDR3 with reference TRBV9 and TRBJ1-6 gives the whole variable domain DSGVTQTPKHLITATGQRVTLRCSPRSGDLSVYWYQQSLDQGLQFLIQYYNGEERAKGNILERFSAQQFPDLHSELNLSSLELGDSALYFCASSATGSYNSPLHFGNGTRLTVT.

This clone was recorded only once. CDR3 DNA sequence: TGTGCCAGCAGCCTCGGACGGTTACTGAACTATGGCTACACCTTC. It translates to CASSLGRLLNYGYTF. The chain has TRBV5-8 and TRBJ1-2; D remains unclear. CDR1 and CDR2 from the germline V gene are SGHTS and YDEGEE. V lost 4 bases to trimming and J lost 2 bases, with 15 bases between them. This CDR3 contains 15 residues.

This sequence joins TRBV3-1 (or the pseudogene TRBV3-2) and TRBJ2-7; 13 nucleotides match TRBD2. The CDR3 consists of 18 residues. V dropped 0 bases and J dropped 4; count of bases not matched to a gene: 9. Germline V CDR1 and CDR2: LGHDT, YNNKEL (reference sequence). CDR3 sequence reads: CASSQDHPLGLAGYEQYF. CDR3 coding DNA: TGTGCCAGCAGCCAAGACCACCCCTTGGGACTAGCGGGGTACGAGCAGTACTTC.

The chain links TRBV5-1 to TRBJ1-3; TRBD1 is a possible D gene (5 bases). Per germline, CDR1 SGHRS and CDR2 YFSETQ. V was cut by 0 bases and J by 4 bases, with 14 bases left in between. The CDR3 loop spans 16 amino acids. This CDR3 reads CASSLGPGIQGNTIYF. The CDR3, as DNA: TGCGCCAGCAGCTTGGGACCAGGGATCCAAGGAAACACCATATATTTT.

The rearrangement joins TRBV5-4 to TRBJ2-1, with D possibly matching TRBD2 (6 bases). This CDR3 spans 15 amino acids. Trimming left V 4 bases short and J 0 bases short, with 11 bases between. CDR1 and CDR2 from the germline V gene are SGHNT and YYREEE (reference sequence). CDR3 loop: CASSPSASSYNEQFF. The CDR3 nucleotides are TGTGCCAGCAGCCCTAGCGCGAGCTCCTACAATGAGCAGTTCTTC. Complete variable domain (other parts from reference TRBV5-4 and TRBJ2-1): ETGVTQSPTHLIKTRGQQVTLRCSSQSGHNTVSWYQQALGQGPQFIFQYYREEENGRGNFPPRFSGLQFPNYSSELNVNALELDDSALYLCASSPSASSYNEQFFGPGTRLTVL.

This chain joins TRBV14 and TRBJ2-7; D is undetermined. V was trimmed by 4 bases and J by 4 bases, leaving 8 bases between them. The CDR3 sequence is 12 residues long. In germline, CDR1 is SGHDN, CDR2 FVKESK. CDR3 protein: CASSRSRYEQYF. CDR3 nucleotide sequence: TGTGCCAGCAGCCGGTCACGATACGAGCAGTACTTC.

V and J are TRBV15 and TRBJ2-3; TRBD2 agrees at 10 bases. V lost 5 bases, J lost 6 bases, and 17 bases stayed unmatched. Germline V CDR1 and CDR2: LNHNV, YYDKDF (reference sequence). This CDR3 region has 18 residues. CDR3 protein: CATSPRRGLAPPSDTQYF. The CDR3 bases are TGTGCCACCAGCCCGCGGAGGGGACTAGCGCCTCCGTCGGATACGCAGTATTTT.

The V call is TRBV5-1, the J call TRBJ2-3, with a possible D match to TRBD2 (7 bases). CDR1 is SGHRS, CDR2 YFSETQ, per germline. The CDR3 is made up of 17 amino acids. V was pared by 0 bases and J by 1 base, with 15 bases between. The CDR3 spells CASSLAWGGRGTDTQYF. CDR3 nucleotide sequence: TGCGCCAGCAGCTTGGCGTGGGGGGGCCGGGGCACAGATACGCAGTATTTT.

CDR3 sequence reads: CASSRGDRPPTDTQYF. CDR3 DNA sequence: TGTGCCAGCAGCAGAGGAGACAGGCCGCCCACAGATACGCAGTATTTT. The chain is built from TRBV11-3 and TRBJ2-3; the D gene is possibly TRBD1 (6 bases). CDR1 SGHNT and CDR2 YENEEA come from the germline V gene. V lost 5 bases to trimming and J lost 2 bases, with 17 bases between them. CDR3 size: 16 residues.

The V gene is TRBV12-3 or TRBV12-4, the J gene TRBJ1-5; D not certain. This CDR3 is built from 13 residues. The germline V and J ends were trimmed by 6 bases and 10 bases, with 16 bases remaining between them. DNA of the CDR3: TGTGCCAGCAGGCAATCTCTAACCCAACCCCAGCATTTT. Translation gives CASRQSLTQPQHF.

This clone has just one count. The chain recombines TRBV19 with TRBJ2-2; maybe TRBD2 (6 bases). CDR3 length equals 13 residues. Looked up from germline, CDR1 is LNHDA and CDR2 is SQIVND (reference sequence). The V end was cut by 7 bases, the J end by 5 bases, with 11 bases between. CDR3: CASIGRQTGELFF. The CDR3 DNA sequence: TGTGCCAGTATTGGGAGGCAGACCGGGGAGCTGTTTTTT.

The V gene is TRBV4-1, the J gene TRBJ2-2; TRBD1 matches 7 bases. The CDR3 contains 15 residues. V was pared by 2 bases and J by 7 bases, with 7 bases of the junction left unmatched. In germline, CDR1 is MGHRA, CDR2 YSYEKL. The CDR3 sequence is CASSQRQGFGGELFF. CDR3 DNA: TGCGCCAGCAGCCAAAGACAGGGTTTTGGCGGGGAGCTGTTTTTT.

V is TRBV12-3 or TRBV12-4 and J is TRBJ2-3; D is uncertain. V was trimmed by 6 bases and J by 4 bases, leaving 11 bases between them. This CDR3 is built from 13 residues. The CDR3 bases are TGTGCCAGCAGCCCGGGTGGTTCAGATACGCAGTATTTT. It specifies CASSPGGSDTQYF.

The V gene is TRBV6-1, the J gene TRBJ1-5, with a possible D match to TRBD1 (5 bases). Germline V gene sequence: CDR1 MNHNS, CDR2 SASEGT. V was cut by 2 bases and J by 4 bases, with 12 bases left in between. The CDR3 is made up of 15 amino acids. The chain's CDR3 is CASSELRGRNQPQHF. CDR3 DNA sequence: TGTGCCAGCAGTGAACTAAGGGGACGGAATCAGCCCCAGCATTTT.